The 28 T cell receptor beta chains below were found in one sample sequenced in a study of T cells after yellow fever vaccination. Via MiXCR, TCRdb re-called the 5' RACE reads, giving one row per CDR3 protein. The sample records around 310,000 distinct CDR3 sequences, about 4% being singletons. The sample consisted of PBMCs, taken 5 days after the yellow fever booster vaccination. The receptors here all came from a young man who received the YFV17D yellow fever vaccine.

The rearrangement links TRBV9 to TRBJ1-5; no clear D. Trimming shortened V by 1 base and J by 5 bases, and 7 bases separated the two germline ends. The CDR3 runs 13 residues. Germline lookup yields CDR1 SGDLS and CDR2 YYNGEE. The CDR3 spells CASSVSDYQPQHF. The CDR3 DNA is TGTGCCAGCAGCGTATCAGATTATCAGCCCCAGCATTTT.

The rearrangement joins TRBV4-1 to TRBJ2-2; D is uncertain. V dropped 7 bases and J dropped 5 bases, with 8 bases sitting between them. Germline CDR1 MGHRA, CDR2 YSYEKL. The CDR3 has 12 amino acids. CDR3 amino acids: CASIGMTGELFF. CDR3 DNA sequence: TGCGCCAGCATTGGGATGACCGGGGAGCTGTTTTTT.

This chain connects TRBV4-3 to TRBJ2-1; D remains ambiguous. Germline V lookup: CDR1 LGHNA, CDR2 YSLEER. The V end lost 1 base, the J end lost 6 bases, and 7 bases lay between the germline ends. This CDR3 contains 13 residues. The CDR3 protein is CASSQVPRNEQFF. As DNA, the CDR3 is TGCGCCAGCAGCCAAGTTCCGCGCAATGAGCAGTTCTTC.

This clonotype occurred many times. Written as DNA, the CDR3 is TGTGCCAGCAGCTCCCCGGGATTACAAGAGACCCAGTACTTC. Residues: CASSSPGLQETQYF. The rearrangement uses TRBV7-9 and TRBJ2-5, with D maybe TRBD2 (5 bases). The CDR3 is 14 amino acids. Trimming shortened V by 4 bases and J by 2 bases, and 11 bases separated the two germline ends. The germline gives CDR1 SEHNR, CDR2 FQNEAQ (reference sequence). The full variable domain, rest sourced from reference TRBV7-9 and TRBJ2-5, is DTGVSQNPRHKITKRGQNVTFRCDPISEHNRLYWYRQTLGQGPEFLTYFQNEAQLEKSRLLSDRFSAERPKGSFSTLEIQRTEQGDSAMYLCASSSPGLQETQYFGPGTRLLVL.

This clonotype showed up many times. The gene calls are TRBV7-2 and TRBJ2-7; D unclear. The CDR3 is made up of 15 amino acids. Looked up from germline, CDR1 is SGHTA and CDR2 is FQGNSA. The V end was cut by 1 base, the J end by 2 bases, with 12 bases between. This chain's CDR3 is CASSLGRAVTYEQYF. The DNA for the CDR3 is TGTGCCAGCAGCTTAGGCCGGGCCGTGACCTACGAGCAGTACTTC.

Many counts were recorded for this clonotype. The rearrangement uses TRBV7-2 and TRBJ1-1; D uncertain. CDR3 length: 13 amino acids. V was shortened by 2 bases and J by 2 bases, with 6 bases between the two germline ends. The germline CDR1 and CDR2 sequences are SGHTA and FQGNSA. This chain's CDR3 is CASSLPVNTEAFF. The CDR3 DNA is TGTGCCAGCAGCTTACCAGTTAACACTGAAGCTTTCTTT.

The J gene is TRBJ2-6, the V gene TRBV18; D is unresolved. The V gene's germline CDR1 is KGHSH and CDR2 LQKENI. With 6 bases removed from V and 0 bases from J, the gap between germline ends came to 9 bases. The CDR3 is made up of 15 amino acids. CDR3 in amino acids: CASSRANSGANVLTF. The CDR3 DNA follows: TGTGCCAGCTCTCGGGCCAACTCTGGGGCCAACGTCCTGACTTTC.

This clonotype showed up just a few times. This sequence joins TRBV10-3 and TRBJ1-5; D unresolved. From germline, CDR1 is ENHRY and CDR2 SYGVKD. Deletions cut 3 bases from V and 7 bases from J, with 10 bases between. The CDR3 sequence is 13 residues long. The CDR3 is CAISEGGGQPQHF. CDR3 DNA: TGTGCCATCAGTGAAGGTGGAGGGCAGCCCCAGCATTTT.

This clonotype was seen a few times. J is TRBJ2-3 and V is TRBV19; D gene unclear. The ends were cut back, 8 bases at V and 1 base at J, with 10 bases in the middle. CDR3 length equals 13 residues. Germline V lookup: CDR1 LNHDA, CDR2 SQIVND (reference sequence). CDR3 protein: CASQIVGTDTQYF. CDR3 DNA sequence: TGTGCCAGTCAAATAGTGGGCACAGATACGCAGTATTTT.

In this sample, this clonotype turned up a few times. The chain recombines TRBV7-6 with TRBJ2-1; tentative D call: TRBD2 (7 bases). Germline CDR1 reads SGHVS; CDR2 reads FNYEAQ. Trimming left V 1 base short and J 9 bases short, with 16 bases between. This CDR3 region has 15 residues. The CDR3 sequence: CASSLEWGGRGEQFF. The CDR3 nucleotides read TGTGCCAGCAGCTTAGAGTGGGGGGGCCGAGGTGAGCAGTTCTTC.

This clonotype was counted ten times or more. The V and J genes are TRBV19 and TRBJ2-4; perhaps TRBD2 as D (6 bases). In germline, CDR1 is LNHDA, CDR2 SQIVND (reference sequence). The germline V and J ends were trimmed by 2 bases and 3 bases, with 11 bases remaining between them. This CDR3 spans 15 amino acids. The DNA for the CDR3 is TGTGCCAGTAGTATAAGCGGGCTCTTCAAAAACATTCAGTACTTC. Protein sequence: CASSISGLFKNIQYF.

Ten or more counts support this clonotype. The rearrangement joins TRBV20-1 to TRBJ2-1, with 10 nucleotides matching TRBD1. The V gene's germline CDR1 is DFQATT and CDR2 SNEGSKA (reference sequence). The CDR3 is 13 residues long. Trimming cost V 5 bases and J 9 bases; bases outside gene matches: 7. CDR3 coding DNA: TGCAGTGCTTACGACAGGGGGCTCGGTGAGCAGTTCTTC. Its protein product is CSAYDRGLGEQFF.

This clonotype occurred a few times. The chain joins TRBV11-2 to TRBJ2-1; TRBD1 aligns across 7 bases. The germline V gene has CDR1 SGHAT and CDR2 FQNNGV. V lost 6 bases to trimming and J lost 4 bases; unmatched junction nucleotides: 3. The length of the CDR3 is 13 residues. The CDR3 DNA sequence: TGTGCCAGCAGTTACAGGGGATACAATGAGCAGTTCTTC. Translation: CASSYRGYNEQFF.

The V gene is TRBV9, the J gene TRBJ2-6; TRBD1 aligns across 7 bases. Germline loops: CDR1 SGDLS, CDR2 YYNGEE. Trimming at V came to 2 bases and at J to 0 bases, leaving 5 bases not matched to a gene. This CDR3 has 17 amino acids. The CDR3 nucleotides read TGTGCCAGCAGCGTGGGGACAGAATTCTCTGGGGCCAACGTCCTGACTTTC. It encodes CASSVGTEFSGANVLTF.

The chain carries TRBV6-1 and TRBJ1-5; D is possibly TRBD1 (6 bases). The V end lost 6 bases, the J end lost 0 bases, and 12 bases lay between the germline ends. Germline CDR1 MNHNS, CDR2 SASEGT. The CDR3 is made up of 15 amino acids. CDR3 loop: CASSPGQISNQPQHF. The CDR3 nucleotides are TGTGCCAGCAGCCCCGGACAGATTAGCAATCAGCCCCAGCATTTT.

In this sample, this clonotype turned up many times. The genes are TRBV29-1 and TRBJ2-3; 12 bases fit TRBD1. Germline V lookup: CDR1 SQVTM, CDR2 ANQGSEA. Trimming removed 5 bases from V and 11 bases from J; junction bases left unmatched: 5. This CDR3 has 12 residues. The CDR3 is CSVPGTGGQQYF. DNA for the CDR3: TGCAGCGTTCCCGGGACAGGGGGCCAGCAGTATTTT.

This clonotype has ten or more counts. The CDR3 region is CASSPYEQYV. The DNA of the CDR3 is TGTGCCAGCTCCCCCTACGAGCAGTACGTC. This chain joins TRBV28 and TRBJ2-7; D gene uncertain. The V gene lost 8 bases and the J gene lost 2 bases, with 4 bases spanning the gap. Germline V CDR1 and CDR2: MDHEN, SYDVKM. The CDR3 runs 10 residues.

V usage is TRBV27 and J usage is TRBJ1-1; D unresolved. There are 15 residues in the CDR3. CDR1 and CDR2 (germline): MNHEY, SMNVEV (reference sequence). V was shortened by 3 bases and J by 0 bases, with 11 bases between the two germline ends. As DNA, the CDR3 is TGTGCCAGCAGTTTCAAACCCCCATTGAACACTGAAGCTTTCTTT. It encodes CASSFKPPLNTEAFF.

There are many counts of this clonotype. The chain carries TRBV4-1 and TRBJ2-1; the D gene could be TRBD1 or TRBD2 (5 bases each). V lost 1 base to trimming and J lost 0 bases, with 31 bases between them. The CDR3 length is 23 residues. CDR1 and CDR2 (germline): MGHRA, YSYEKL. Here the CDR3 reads CASSQAWLLPPRVGRSSYNEQFF. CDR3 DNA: TGCGCCAGCAGCCAAGCGTGGCTTTTGCCACCCAGGGTGGGGAGAAGCTCCTACAATGAGCAGTTCTTC.

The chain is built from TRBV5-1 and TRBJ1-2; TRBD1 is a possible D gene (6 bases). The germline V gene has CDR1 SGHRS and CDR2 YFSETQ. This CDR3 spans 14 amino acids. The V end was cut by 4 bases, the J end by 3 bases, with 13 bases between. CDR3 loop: CASSMDSQDYGYTF. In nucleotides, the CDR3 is TGCGCCAGCAGCATGGACAGCCAGGACTATGGCTACACCTTC.

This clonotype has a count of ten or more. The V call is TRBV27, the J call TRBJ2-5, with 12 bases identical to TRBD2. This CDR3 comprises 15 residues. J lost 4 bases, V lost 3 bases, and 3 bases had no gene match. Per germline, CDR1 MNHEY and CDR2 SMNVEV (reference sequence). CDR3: CASSFLAGGTETQYF. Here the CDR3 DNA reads TGTGCCAGCAGTTTTCTAGCGGGGGGGACAGAGACCCAGTACTTC.

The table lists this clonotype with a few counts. The CDR3 region has the DNA TGTGCCAGCAGTGCCCTGGGAACCGGGGAGCTGTTTTTT. This encodes CASSALGTGELFF. V and J are TRBV2 and TRBJ2-2, with unresolved D. V shed 4 bases and J shed 5 bases, with 8 bases lying between them. CDR3 size: 13 residues. Germline-derived CDR1 and CDR2 are SNHLY and FYNNEI.

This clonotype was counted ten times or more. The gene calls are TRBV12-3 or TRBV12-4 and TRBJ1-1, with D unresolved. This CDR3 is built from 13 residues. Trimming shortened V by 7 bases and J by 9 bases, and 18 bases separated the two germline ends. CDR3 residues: CASTPRRRSKAFF. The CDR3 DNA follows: TGTGCCAGCACCCCCCGACGAAGGTCCAAAGCTTTCTTT.

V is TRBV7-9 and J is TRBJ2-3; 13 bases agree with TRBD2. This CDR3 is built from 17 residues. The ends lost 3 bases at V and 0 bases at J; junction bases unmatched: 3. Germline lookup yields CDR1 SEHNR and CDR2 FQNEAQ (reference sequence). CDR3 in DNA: TGTGCCAGCAGCTTGCCGGGACTAGCGGGGAGCACAGATACGCAGTATTTT. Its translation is CASSLPGLAGSTDTQYF.

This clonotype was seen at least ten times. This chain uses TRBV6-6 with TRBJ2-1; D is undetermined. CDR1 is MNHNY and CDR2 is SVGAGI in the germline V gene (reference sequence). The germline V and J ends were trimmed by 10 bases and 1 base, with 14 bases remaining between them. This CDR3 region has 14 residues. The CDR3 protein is CATSPVASYNEQFF. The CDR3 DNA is TGTGCCACCAGCCCTGTTGCGTCCTACAATGAGCAGTTCTTC.

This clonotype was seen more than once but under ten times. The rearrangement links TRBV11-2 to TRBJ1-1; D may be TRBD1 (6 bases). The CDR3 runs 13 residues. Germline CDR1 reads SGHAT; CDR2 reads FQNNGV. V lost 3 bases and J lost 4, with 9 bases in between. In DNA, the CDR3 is TGTGCCAGCAGCTTCTACAGGGCCACTGAAGCTTTCTTT. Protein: CASSFYRATEAFF.

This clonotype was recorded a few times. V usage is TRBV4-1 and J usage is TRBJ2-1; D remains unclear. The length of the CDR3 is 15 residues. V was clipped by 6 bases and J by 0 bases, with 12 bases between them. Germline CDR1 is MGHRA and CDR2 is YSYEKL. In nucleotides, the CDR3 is TGCGCCAGCAGGGTGGGTGTCCCCTCCTACAATGAGCAGTTCTTC. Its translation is CASRVGVPSYNEQFF.

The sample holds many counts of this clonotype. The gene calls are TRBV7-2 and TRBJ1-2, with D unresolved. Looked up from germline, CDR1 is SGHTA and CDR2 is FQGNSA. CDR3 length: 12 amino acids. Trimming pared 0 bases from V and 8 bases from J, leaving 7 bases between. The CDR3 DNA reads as TGTGCCAGCAGCTTAGCCGGGGAGGGCTACACCTTC. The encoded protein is CASSLAGEGYTF. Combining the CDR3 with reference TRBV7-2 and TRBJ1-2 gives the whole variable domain GAGVSQSPSNKVTEKGKDVELRCDPISGHTALYWYRQSLGQGLEFLIYFQGNSAPDKSGLPSDRFSAERTGGSVSTLTIQRTQQEDSAVYLCASSLAGEGYTFGSGTRLTVV.